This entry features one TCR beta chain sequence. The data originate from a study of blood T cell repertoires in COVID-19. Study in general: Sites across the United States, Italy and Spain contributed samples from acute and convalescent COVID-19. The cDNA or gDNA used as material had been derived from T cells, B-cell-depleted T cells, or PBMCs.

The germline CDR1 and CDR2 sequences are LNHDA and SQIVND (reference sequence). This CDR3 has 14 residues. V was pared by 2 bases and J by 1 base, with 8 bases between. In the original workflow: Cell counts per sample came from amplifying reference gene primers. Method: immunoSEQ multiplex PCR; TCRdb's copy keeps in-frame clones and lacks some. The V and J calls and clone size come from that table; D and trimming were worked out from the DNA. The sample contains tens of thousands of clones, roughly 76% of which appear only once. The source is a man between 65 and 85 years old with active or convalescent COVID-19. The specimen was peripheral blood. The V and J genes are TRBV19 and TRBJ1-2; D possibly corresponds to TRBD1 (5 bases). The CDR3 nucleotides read TGTGCCAGTAGTATATCGACAGATAACTATGGCTACACCTTC. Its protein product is CASSISTDNYGYTF.